This paragraph reports one T cell receptor (beta chain). The entry originates in a study of control samples from healthy donors and cancer patients. The method was immunoSEQ multiplex PCR; TCRdb's version includes in-frame clones alone and lacks a portion of them. The table records about 48,000 clones, approximately 93% of them present only once. The V end lost 0 bases, the J end lost 1 base, and 22 bases lay between the germline ends. The germline CDR1 and CDR2 sequences are SGHDT and YYEEEE. This CDR3 comprises 19 residues. This TCR was recovered from a woman between 45 and 65 years old with head and neck cancer. The material sequenced was PBMCs. J is TRBJ1-1 and V is TRBV5-6; the D is unclear. Here the CDR3 DNA reads TGTGCCAGCAGCTTGGTCTTAGGCAGGTCCTATCGGTCGAACACTGAAGCTTTCTTT. This sequence encodes CASSLVLGRSYRSNTEAFF.